This TCR beta chain is from a study of cytomegalovirus exposure and HLA in healthy donors. Study in general: Early released data comprised around 85 million unique TCRs from HLA-typed donors. The study's findings and limits: Most TCRs appeared rarely, but some public TCRs recurred in many donors.

The CDR3 is made up of 15 amino acids. Losses at the gene ends were 0 bases for V and 4 bases for J; bases not matched to a gene: 3. Germline loops: CDR1 SGHDN, CDR2 FVKESK. To note about this clone: Its specificity is not known.

The study ran its PCR with 60 Vbeta and 13 Jbeta primers. Assay used: immunoSEQ multiplex PCR; TCRdb lists only in-frame clones, some missing. The sample has about 210,000 clones; the top ten hold about 1%. This sequence originates from a woman in her 30s in good health and CMV-seropositive. The source material was PBMCs. The J gene is TRBJ2-1, the V gene TRBV14; TRBD1 aligns across 7 bases. In DNA, the CDR3 is TGTGCCAGCAGCCAAGATGGGACAGCTTACAATGAGCAGTTCTTC. This sequence encodes CASSQDGTAYNEQFF.